This T cell receptor (beta chain) appears in the sequencing data of a study of blood T cell repertoires in COVID-19. Overall study: COVID-19 samples, acute and convalescent, were from the United States, Italy and Spain. Nucleic acid was either cDNA or gDNA, and it came from T cells, B-cell-depleted T cells, or PBMCs.

In the authors' methods: Amplification from reference gene primers served as the basis for estimated nucleated cell counts. Produced via immunoSEQ multiplex PCR; TCRdb's table is partial and in-frame only. The D gene and trimming were derived from the DNA, and the V and J assignments and clone size from that table. This sample has some 30,000 clones, with 75% to 85% found just once. The CDR3 loop spans 15 amino acids. The junction had 13 bases not matched to a gene; V was cut back by 4 bases and J by 7 bases. Germline V gene sequence: CDR1 SGDLS, CDR2 YYNGEE. The genes are TRBV9 and TRBJ1-2; 7 positions match TRBD1. Sequences were obtained from peripheral blood. The sequence was collected from a man in his fifties or sixties with active COVID-19. CDR3 protein: CASSPGGRGSGGYTF. The CDR3 DNA is TGTGCCAGCAGCCCCGGGGGCAGGGGGTCTGGTGGCTACACCTTC.